This T cell receptor beta chain was identified in a study of monozygotic twins with inflammatory bowel disease. Germline loops: CDR1 SGHTA, CDR2 FQGNSA. CDR3 length: 17 amino acids. T cells were not sorted, and total RNA was isolated straight from whole blood. Using the 5' RACE reads, TCRdb records one entry per CDR3 protein without DNA. The sample includes over 100,000 distinct CDR3 sequences. Sequenced sample: blood. The receptor's source is a human donor with ulcerative colitis or Crohn's disease, or a healthy co-twin of an affected twin (not recorded which). This chain connects TRBV7-2 to TRBJ2-7; TCRdb returns TRBD1, unconfirmable since there is no DNA. CDR3 sequence reads: CASSLAGAPYPSYEQYF.